Here is one T cell receptor beta chain with its context. Its antigen is not known. Primers for the PCR totalled 60 Vbeta and 13 Jbeta. Profiling relied on immunoSEQ multiplex PCR, and the TCRdb table lists in-frame clones only, not all of them. This table holds tens of thousands of clones. The data stem from a study of cytomegalovirus exposure and HLA in healthy donors. Regarding the study as a whole: As a later analysis showed, a missense DCLRE1C variant was linked to trimming of TCR beta V- and J-genes. The likely origin of a cluster of highly shared sequence variants was a sequencing artifact.

The CDR3 has 15 residues. Germline lookup yields CDR1 GTSNPN and CDR2 SVGIG (reference sequence). V lost 3 bases and J lost 5, with 19 bases in between. The sequence derives from a middle-aged man in good health and CMV-seronegative. The specimen was PBMCs. The rearrangement links TRBV30 to TRBJ2-5, with D possibly TRBD2 on 6 matching bases. DNA of the CDR3: TGTGCCTGGAGGTTGGGCGGGGTACAGTGGGAGACCCAGTACTTC. Protein: CAWRLGGVQWETQYF.